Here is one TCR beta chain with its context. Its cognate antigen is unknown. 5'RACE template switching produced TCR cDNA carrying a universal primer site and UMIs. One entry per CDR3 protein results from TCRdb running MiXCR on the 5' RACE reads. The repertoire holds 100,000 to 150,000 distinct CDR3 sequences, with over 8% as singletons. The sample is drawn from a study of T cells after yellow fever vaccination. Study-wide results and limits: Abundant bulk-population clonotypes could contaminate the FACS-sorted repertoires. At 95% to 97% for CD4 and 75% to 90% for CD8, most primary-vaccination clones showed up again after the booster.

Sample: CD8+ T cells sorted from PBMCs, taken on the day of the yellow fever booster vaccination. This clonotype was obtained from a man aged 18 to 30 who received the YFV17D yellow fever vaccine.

For the CDR3, the DNA is TGCGCCAGCAGCCAAGTACGAGGGGAGCTGTTTTTT. The encoded protein is CASSQVRGELFF. The chain employs TRBV4-1 and TRBJ2-2; D is ambiguous. The CDR3 runs to 12 residues. V lost 1 base and J 8 bases, leaving 5 bases between the germline ends. Germline V lookup: CDR1 MGHRA, CDR2 YSYEKL.